This T cell receptor beta chain originates from a study of T cells in Graves' hyperthyroidism and ophthalmopathy. Study-level findings and limits: Among clonotypes expanded in thyroid above 0.001, most were also found in blood.

Patients aged 18 to 65 with hyperthyroidism were newly diagnosed, with duration under 2 months. Trimming cost V 3 bases and J 4 bases; bases outside gene matches: 4. CDR1 and CDR2 (germline): LGHDT, YNNKEL (reference sequence). CDR3 size: 14 residues. In this sample, this clonotype turned up once. Its antigen remains unidentified. TCR beta CDR3 region amplification was performed from RNA transcripts. When the TCR CDR3 underwent first-round RT-PCR, the HTBI primer set was used. TCRdb analysed the multiplex PCR reads with MiXCR anew, one entry per CDR3 protein. The sample records more than 300,000 distinct CDR3 sequences, about 18% being singletons.

The receptor was isolated from a woman in her 30s with Graves' hyperthyroidism that later progressed to Graves' ophthalmopathy. V usage is TRBV3-1 and J usage is TRBJ2-7; 9 nucleotides agree with TRBD1. Source material: blood. CDR3 coding DNA: TGTGCCAGCAGCCACCGGACAGGGGTGTACGAGCAGTACTTC. Protein sequence: CASSHRTGVYEQYF.